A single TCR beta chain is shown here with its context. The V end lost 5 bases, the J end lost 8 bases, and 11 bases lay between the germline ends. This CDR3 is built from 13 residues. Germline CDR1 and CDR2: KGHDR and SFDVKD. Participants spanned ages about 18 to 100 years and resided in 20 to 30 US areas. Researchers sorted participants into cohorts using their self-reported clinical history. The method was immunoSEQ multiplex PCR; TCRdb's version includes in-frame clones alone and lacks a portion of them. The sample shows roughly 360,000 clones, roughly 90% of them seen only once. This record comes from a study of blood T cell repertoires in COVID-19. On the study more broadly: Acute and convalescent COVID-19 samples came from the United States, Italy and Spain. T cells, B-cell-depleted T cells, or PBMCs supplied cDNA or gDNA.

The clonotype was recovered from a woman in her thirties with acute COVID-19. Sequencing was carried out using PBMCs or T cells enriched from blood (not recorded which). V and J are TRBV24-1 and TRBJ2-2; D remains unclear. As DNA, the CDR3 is TGTGCCACCAGTGTCAGGAATTCGGGGGAGCTGTTTTTT. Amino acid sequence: CATSVRNSGELFF.